The source of this T cell receptor (beta chain) is a study of blood T cell repertoires in COVID-19. The germline V gene encodes CDR1 LNHNV and CDR2 YYDKDF (reference sequence). The V end lost 5 bases, the J end lost 2 bases, and 18 bases lay between the germline ends. CDR3 size: 16 residues. Produced via immunoSEQ multiplex PCR; TCRdb's table is partial and in-frame only. In the table there are approximately 240,000 clones, around 85% of which are singletons. This chain joins TRBV15 and TRBJ1-2; no definite D call. Input material: PBMCs or T cells enriched from blood (not recorded which). The receptor comes from a woman between 35 and 50 years old with acute COVID-19. The CDR3 is CATSGFDPRGNYGYTF. CDR3 nucleotides: TGTGCCACCAGCGGGTTCGACCCCAGAGGCAACTATGGCTACACCTTC. Supplemented by reference TRBV15 and TRBJ1-2, the full variable domain reads DAMVIQNPRYQVTQFGKPVTLSCSQTLNHNVMYWYQQKSSQAPKLLFHYYDKDFNNEADTPDNFQSRRPNTSFCFLDIRSPGLGDTAMYLCATSGFDPRGNYGYTFGSGTRLTVV.